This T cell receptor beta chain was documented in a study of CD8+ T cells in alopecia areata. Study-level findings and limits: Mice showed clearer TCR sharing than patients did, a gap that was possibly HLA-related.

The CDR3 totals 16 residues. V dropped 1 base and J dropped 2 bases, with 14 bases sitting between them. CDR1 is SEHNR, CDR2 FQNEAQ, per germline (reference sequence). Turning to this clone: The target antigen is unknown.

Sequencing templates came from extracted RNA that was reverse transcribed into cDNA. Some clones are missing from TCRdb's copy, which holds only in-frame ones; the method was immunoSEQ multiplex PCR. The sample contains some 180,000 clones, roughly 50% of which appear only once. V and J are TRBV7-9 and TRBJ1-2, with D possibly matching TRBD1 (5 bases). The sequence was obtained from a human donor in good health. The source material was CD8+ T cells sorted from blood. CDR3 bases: TGTGCCAGCAGCTTAGGGTCCAGGACATCGAACTATGGCTACACCTTC. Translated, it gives CASSLGSRTSNYGYTF.